This entry lists 21 T cell receptor beta chains sequenced from one sample in a study of spatial heterogeneity in lung cancer. The time point denotes: blood at routine non-recurrence follow-up after resection. The sequenced material consisted of unsorted whole RNA from tumor, nontumor lung or frozen PBMC. One entry per CDR3 protein, called by TCRdb with MiXCR from the 5' RACE reads. The sample consists of some 110,000 distinct CDR3 sequences, 9% to 15% of them appearing once. The material sequenced was PBMCs, taken at follow-up. The source of these receptors is a male donor with early-stage non-small cell lung cancer.

This clonotype has at least ten counts. The chain recombines TRBV20-1 with TRBJ2-2; the match to TRBD2 covers 8 bases. With 5 bases clipped from V and 0 bases from J, the junction kept 8 bases outside the gene matches. The germline V gene has CDR1 DFQATT and CDR2 SNEGSKA (reference sequence). The CDR3 is 16 amino acids. CDR3 nucleotides: TGCAGTGCTCAGCGGGGGCCAATTTCGAACACCGGGGAGCTGTTTTTT. As protein: CSAQRGPISNTGELFF.

This clonotype was counted a few times. This chain connects TRBV15 to TRBJ1-1; no firm D call. Trimming removed 8 bases at V and 8 bases at J, with 12 bases between. CDR3 length equals 11 residues. CDR1 LNHNV and CDR2 YYDKDF come from the germline V gene (reference sequence). The CDR3 reads CATAGGSEAFF. The CDR3 nucleotides read TGTGCCACCGCCGGTGGCAGCGAAGCTTTCTTT.

The rearrangement uses TRBV21-1 and TRBJ1-3. TRBV21-1 is annotated as a pseudogene. This CDR3 contains 15 residues. The CDR3, as DNA: TGTGCCAGCAGCAGAAGGGAAGAAACTGGAAACACCATATATTTT. Residues: CASSRREETGNTIYF.

This clonotype was seen a handful of times. The genes are TRBV29-1 and TRBJ1-5, with 7 nucleotides matching TRBD1. Germline CDR1 and CDR2: SQVTM and ANQGSEA. CDR3 length equals 14 residues. J lost 0 bases, V lost 5 bases, and 4 bases had no gene match. As DNA, the CDR3 is TGCAGCGTTCGGACAGGTTATAGCAATCAGCCCCAGCATTTT. Its translation: CSVRTGYSNQPQHF.

This clonotype was recorded at least ten times. V and J are TRBV20-1 and TRBJ2-1; possibly TRBD1 or TRBD2 for D (5 bases each). Trimming took off 2 bases at V and 0 bases at J, with 8 bases between the two ends. Per the germline V gene, CDR1 is DFQATT and CDR2 is SNEGSKA (reference sequence). The CDR3 has 14 amino acids. This CDR3 is CSARWGSSYNEQFF. The DNA for the CDR3 is TGCAGTGCTAGATGGGGGAGCTCCTACAATGAGCAGTTCTTC.

This clonotype was counted at least ten times. This chain joins TRBV19 and TRBJ2-2; D tentatively fits TRBD1 or TRBD2 (5 bases each). The germline V gene has CDR1 LNHDA and CDR2 SQIVND (reference sequence). Trimming removed 7 bases from V and 2 bases from J, with 17 bases in between. The CDR3 is 16 residues long. The CDR3 DNA follows: TGTGCCAGTATCACTCCCGGGGCAGTAAACACCGGGGAGCTGTTTTTT. Protein product: CASITPGAVNTGELFF.

This chain joins TRBV7-9 and TRBJ2-2; 8 nucleotides agree with TRBD2. The CDR3 is made up of 16 amino acids. V trimming: 1 base; J trimming: 6 bases; junction bases outside the gene matches: 7. The germline CDR1 and CDR2 sequences are SEHNR and FQNEAQ (reference sequence). CDR3 DNA: TGTGCCAGCAGCTTAGGGGCTAGCGGGTCCTCCGGGGAGCTGTTTTTT. This translates into CASSLGASGSSGELFF.

This clonotype was observed at least ten times. This chain links TRBV27 with TRBJ1-1; 8 bases align to TRBD1. The CDR3 is 19 residues long. In germline, CDR1 is MNHEY, CDR2 SMNVEV (reference sequence). Trimming cost V 2 bases and J 8 bases; bases outside gene matches: 22. The CDR3 here is CASSLQIGKGNRGEGEAFF. In DNA form, the CDR3 reads TGTGCCAGCAGTTTACAGATTGGGAAGGGCAACAGGGGGGAAGGCGAAGCTTTCTTT.

The V gene is TRBV7-8, the J gene TRBJ2-1; 8 bases align to TRBD2. Germline V gene lookup returns CDR1 SGHVS and CDR2 FQNEAQ. Trimming took 0 bases from V and 5 from J; bases not matched to a gene: 6. The CDR3 covers 16 residues. CDR3 DNA: TGTGCCAGCAGCTTAGCATGGACTAGCCGAAACAATGAGCAGTTCTTC. It encodes CASSLAWTSRNNEQFF.

This clonotype was seen more than once but under ten times. The rearrangement links TRBV6-6 to TRBJ1-1; 10 bases line up with TRBD1. J gave up 3 bases and V 5 bases, and 6 bases lay outside the gene matches. Germline values: CDR1 MNHNY, CDR2 SVGAGI (reference sequence). This CDR3 has 15 residues. The CDR3 loop is CASSGGQGFYTEAFF. The CDR3 bases are TGTGCCAGCAGTGGGGGACAGGGGTTTTACACTGAAGCTTTCTTT.

This clonotype was counted a few times. The chain joins TRBV6-2 or TRBV6-3 to TRBJ1-1; D remains ambiguous. V shed 6 bases and J shed 5 bases, with 7 bases lying between them. The CDR3 length is 11 residues. Germline V gene sequence: CDR1 MNHEY, CDR2 SVGEGT. The CDR3 here is CASSRLTEAFF. CDR3 DNA: TGTGCCAGCAGCAGGCTGACTGAAGCTTTCTTT.

This clonotype was picked up a small number of times. V usage is TRBV24-1 and J usage is TRBJ2-4; D is possibly TRBD1 (5 bases). Germline CDR1 reads KGHDR; CDR2 reads SFDVKD. The germline V and J ends were trimmed by 12 bases and 4 bases, with 18 bases remaining between them. The length of the CDR3 is 14 residues. The CDR3 region is CASGRRDKKNIQYF. In DNA form, the CDR3 reads TGTGCCTCCGGGCGCAGGGATAAAAAAAACATTCAGTACTTC.

Many counts were recorded for this clonotype. The rearrangement links TRBV28 to TRBJ1-2; no firm D call. The germline V and J ends were trimmed by 5 bases and 4 bases, with 14 bases remaining between them. Germline V CDR1 and CDR2: MDHEN, SYDVKM. CDR3 length: 14 amino acids. The CDR3: CASSPPRHLYGYTF. In DNA, the CDR3 is TGTGCCAGCAGTCCCCCTCGACATCTCTATGGCTACACCTTC.

The chain combines TRBV20-1 with TRBJ2-7; possibly TRBD1 for D (6 bases). V was shortened by 3 bases and J by 0 bases, with 12 bases between the two germline ends. The CDR3 is 14 amino acids. CDR1 is DFQATT and CDR2 is SNEGSKA in the germline V gene (reference sequence). The CDR3 loop reads CSASVGASSYEQYF. The DNA of the CDR3 is TGCAGTGCTAGCGTGGGGGCGAGCTCCTACGAGCAGTACTTC.

The chain recombines TRBV9 with TRBJ1-2; the D is unclear. Germline V gives CDR1 SGDLS, CDR2 YYNGEE. This CDR3 region has 11 residues. The CDR3 protein is CPMPRSDGYTF. The CDR3, as DNA: TGTCCCATGCCCCGTTCGGATGGCTACACCTTC.

In this sample, this clonotype turned up a few times. The V gene is TRBV11-2, the J gene TRBJ1-3, with 9 bases aligning to TRBD1. V lost 5 bases to trimming and J lost 1 base; unmatched junction nucleotides: 6. The germline V gene has CDR1 SGHAT and CDR2 FQNNGV. The length of the CDR3 is 16 residues. This CDR3 is CASSAQGARSGNTIYF. CDR3 nucleotides: TGTGCCAGCAGCGCACAGGGGGCGCGATCTGGAAACACCATATATTTT.

The genes are TRBV6-5 and TRBJ2-1, with 14 bases aligning to TRBD2. The ends lost 6 bases at V and 9 bases at J; junction bases unmatched: 4. Germline values: CDR1 MNHEY, CDR2 SVGAGI. The CDR3 has 14 amino acids. CDR3: CASRMGLAGVEQFF. In nucleotides, the CDR3 is TGTGCCAGCAGGATGGGACTAGCGGGGGTTGAGCAGTTCTTC.

This clonotype was detected a few times. CDR3 sequence (DNA): TGTGCCACCAGCAGAGATCAAGCTTCGGATACGCAGTATTTT. It encodes CATSRDQASDTQYF. The V call is TRBV15, the J call TRBJ2-3, with D unresolved. Germline V gene data show CDR1 as LNHNV and CDR2 as YYDKDF (reference sequence). Trimming took 0 bases from V and 6 from J, leaving 10 bases between them. The CDR3 length is 14 residues.

This clonotype has a handful of counts. This sequence joins TRBV27 and TRBJ2-7; D call uncertain. The V end lost 2 bases, the J end lost 5 bases, and 13 bases lay between the germline ends. The CDR3 covers 14 residues. Germline V CDR1 and CDR2: MNHEY, SMNVEV (reference sequence). In DNA, the CDR3 is TGTGCCAGCAGTTTAAAAGGGCAAAGCCACGAGCAGTACTTC. Protein: CASSLKGQSHEQYF.

This clonotype came up a few times. The gene calls are TRBV12-3 or TRBV12-4 and TRBJ2-7; possible D gene TRBD2, 6 bases. Trimming took off 5 bases at V and 6 bases at J, with 17 bases between the two ends. CDR3 length equals 14 residues. As DNA, the CDR3 is TGTGCCAGCAGTCCCGGACTATCCCAGCGCGAGCAGTACTTC. This codes for CASSPGLSQREQYF.

V is TRBV6-1 and J is TRBJ2-2, with a weak D call TRBD2 (5 bases). The CDR3 covers 12 residues. Germline V gives CDR1 MNHNS, CDR2 SASEGT. The V gene lost 6 bases and the J gene lost 6 bases, with 8 bases spanning the gap. CDR3 DNA sequence: TGTGCCAGCAGATGGACTGCCGGGGAGCTGTTTTTT. Protein sequence: CASRWTAGELFF.